A single sample gave rise to the 7 T cell receptor beta chains below, sequenced in a study of CD8 T cells in ankylosing spondylitis. TCRdb itself ran the 5' RACE reads through MiXCR, one entry per CDR3 protein. This sample carries around 250,000 distinct CDR3 sequences, approximately 30% of them seen once, and the ten largest clones take around 4.2%. Sample: blood, either unsorted or a sorted T cell fraction (not recorded which). These receptors were collected from a male donor with ankylosing spondylitis or in good health (not recorded which).

The rearrangement uses TRBV14 and TRBJ2-7, with D perhaps TRBD1 (6 bases). Per germline, CDR1 SGHDN and CDR2 FVKESK. There are 14 residues in the CDR3. Trimming shortened V by 4 bases and J by 7 bases, and 17 bases separated the two germline ends. CDR3 DNA sequence: TGTGCCAGCAGCCCCCGGGACATTTTTTGGGAGCAGTACTTC. This sequence encodes CASSPRDIFWEQYF.

This clonotype was detected a few times. The V call is TRBV9, the J call TRBJ1-1, with D possibly being TRBD1 (5 bases). Per the germline V gene, CDR1 is SGDLS and CDR2 is YYNGEE. The length of the CDR3 is 16 residues. With 4 bases removed from V and 1 base from J, the gap between germline ends came to 17 bases. This CDR3 reads CASSPTGRGTNTEAFF. The CDR3 DNA reads as TGTGCCAGCAGCCCCACGGGGCGGGGAACGAACACTGAAGCTTTCTTT.

This clonotype turned up a few times. The CDR3 reads CASSQDIGGAGNTEAFF. In DNA form, the CDR3 reads TGCGCCAGCAGCCAAGATATAGGGGGGGCAGGGAACACTGAAGCTTTCTTT. J is TRBJ1-1 and V is TRBV4-1; tentatively, D is TRBD1 (6 bases). Deletions cut 0 bases from V and 1 base from J, with 15 bases between. The CDR3 has 17 residues. Germline V gene sequence: CDR1 MGHRA, CDR2 YSYEKL.

The chain couples TRBV20-1 to TRBJ1-2; D not certain. Germline CDR1 DFQATT, CDR2 SNEGSKA (reference sequence). This CDR3 region has 10 residues. Trimming took off 5 bases at V and 8 bases at J, with 9 bases between the two ends. CDR3 in DNA: TGCAGTGCTGGGGTTGGAGGCTACACCTTC. This encodes CSAGVGGYTF.

The J gene is TRBJ2-3, the V gene TRBV20-1, with D maybe TRBD2 (7 bases). Germline loops: CDR1 DFQATT, CDR2 SNEGSKA (reference sequence). The CDR3 has 19 residues. V was clipped by 7 bases and J by 2 bases, with 31 bases between them. CDR3 nucleotide sequence: TGCAGTGGGGAACCTAGGGGGGGGCCGACCCCCGACTTCACAGATACGCAGTATTTT. Amino acid sequence: CSGEPRGGPTPDFTDTQYF.

The chain has TRBV7-6 and TRBJ2-2, with a weak D call TRBD1 (6 bases). V lost 5 bases and J lost 6, with 25 bases in between. Germline values: CDR1 SGHVS, CDR2 FNYEAQ. This CDR3 is 18 amino acids long. The CDR3 loop is CASSRGAGQTLSAGELFF. The CDR3 coding sequence is TGTGCCAGCAGCCGAGGGGCAGGACAGACCCTCTCGGCCGGGGAGCTGTTTTTT. Based on the CDR3 plus reference TRBV7-6 and TRBJ2-2, the full variable domain is GAGVSQSPRYKVTKRGQDVALRCDPISGHVSLYWYRQALGQGPEFLTYFNYEAQQDKSGLPNDRFSAERPEGSISTLTIQRTEQRDSAMYRCASSRGAGQTLSAGELFFGEGSRLTVL.

The CDR3 bases are TGTGCCAGCAGCTTAGGGGACACTATGAACACTGAAGCTTTCTTT. It specifies CASSLGDTMNTEAFF. The chain couples TRBV7-2 to TRBJ1-1; D perhaps matches TRBD1 (6 bases). The germline V gene encodes CDR1 SGHTA and CDR2 FQGNSA. V gave up 1 base and J gave up 0 bases, with 9 bases separating them. This CDR3 has 15 residues.